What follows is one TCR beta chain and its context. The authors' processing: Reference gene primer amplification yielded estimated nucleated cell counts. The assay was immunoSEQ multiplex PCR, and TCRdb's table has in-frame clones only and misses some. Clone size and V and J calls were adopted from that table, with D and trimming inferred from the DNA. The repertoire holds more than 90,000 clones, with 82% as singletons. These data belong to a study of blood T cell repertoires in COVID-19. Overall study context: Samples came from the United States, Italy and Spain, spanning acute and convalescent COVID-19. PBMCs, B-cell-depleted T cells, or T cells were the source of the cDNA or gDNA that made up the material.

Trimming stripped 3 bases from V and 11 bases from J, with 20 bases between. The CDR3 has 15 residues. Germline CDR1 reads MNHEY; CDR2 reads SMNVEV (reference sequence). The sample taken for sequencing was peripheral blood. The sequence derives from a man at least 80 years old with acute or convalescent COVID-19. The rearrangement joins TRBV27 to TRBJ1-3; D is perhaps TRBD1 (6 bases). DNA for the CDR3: TGTGCCAGCAGTTTTCAAAAGGGGGAATCCCACCCCATATATTTT. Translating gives CASSFQKGESHPIYF.